This paragraph covers one T cell receptor (beta chain) sequence. This sample stems from a study of cytomegalovirus exposure and HLA in healthy donors. PCR primers comprised 60 Vbeta and 13 Jbeta primers. Sequencing was performed with immunoSEQ multiplex PCR; in TCRdb, only in-frame clones are kept and a portion is missing. The sample consists of about 160,000 clones, about 60% of them appearing once. Germline V gene sequence: CDR1 LGHNA, CDR2 YSLEER. V was trimmed by 0 bases and J by 4 bases, leaving 10 bases between them. This CDR3 contains 14 residues. The V call is TRBV4-3, the J call TRBJ2-7, with D possibly matching TRBD1 (6 bases). Sample: PBMCs. This sequence was found in a woman aged 55-70 years in good health and CMV-seropositive. The CDR3 coding sequence is TGCGCCAGCAGCCAAGATTCAGGACAGTACGAGCAGTACTTC. This translates into CASSQDSGQYEQYF.